A selection of T cell receptor beta chains follows, all from one sample in a study of control samples from healthy donors and cancer patients. Assay used: immunoSEQ multiplex PCR; TCRdb lists only in-frame clones, some missing. The sample has 150,000 or so clones, about 94% seen once. The specimen sequenced was blood. Every receptor here comes from a woman in her sixties or seventies in good health. The CDR3 runs from the conserved cysteine through the conserved F or W. A D gene is named only where the DNA matches it firmly. Some rows mark clone size as missing; the rest say once, few, many or name a class of expanded clone.

NA	TRBV19	NA	TRBJ2-5	TGTGCCAGTAGTATTCGAGCCTCCGTTCAAGAGACCCAGTACTTC	CASSIRASVQETQYF
NA	TRBV25-1	TRBD1	TRBJ1-2	TGTGCCAGCAGTGAATTACAGGGGGGTCTCCATGGCTACACCTTC	CASSELQGGLHGYTF
NA	TRBV4-1	NA	TRBJ1-6	TGCGCCAGCAGCCAAGTGTCGAATTCACCCCTCCACTTT	CASSQVSNSPLHF
NA	TRBV3-1/TRBV3-2	NA	TRBJ2-3	TGTGCCAGCAGCCAAGACCGGAACTACCCTAGCACAGATACGCAGTATTTT	CASSQDRNYPSTDTQYF
NA	TRBV11-2	NA	TRBJ1-2	TGTGCCAGCAGCCCCGTGGCTTTGTGGGGAAGCTATGGCTACACCTTC	CASSPVALWGSYGYTF
NA	TRBV4-1	TRBD1	TRBJ1-4	TGCGCCAGCAGCCAAGACGGGACAGGGGATGAAAAACTGTTTTTT	CASSQDGTGDEKLFF
NA	TRBV19	NA	TRBJ1-5	TGTGCCAGTAGTCCGGGGGGCCTTGCTTATAGCAATCAGCCCCAGCATTTT	CASSPGGLAYSNQPQHF
NA	TRBV7-2	NA	TRBJ1-5	TGTGCCAGCAGCTTAAGAGAAAATCAGCCCCAGCATTTT	CASSLRENQPQHF
NA	TRBV20-1	NA	TRBJ1-4	TGCAGTGCTTCGAGGCGGGAAAAACTGTTTTTT	CSASRREKLFF
NA	TRBV7-9	NA	TRBJ1-1	TGTGCCAGCAGCCCCGGACAAGGACCCCTCTCCACTGAAGCTTTCTTT	CASSPGQGPLSTEAFF
NA	TRBV3-1/TRBV3-2	NA	TRBJ1-2	TGTGCCAGCAGCCAAGAAGGAGGGTATGGCTACACCTTC	CASSQEGGYGYTF
NA	TRBV18	TRBD2	TRBJ2-3	TGTGCCAGCTCACCACTCGGCGGGGGGGGCACAGATACGCAGTATTTT	CASSPLGGGGTDTQYF
NA	TRBV5-1	TRBD2	TRBJ2-7	TGCGCCAGCAGCTCCTCTTGGGGGGGGACTTACGAGCAGTACTTC	CASSSSWGGTYEQYF
NA	TRBV2	NA	TRBJ1-5	TGTGCCAGCAGTGAACAAGTCCTCAATCAGCCCCAGCATTTT	CASSEQVLNQPQHF
NA	TRBV29-1	NA	TRBJ1-1	TGCAGCGTCGATCGAAGCGCGGGGATCACTGAAGCTTTCTTT	CSVDRSAGITEAFF
once	TRBV6-6	TRBD2	TRBJ2-1	TGTGCCAGCAGTTACTCGCGGGGGGATTACAATGAGCAGTTCTTC	CASSYSRGDYNEQFF
NA	TRBV7-9	NA	TRBJ1-2	TGTGCCAGCAGCTTAGGACCGCGAGGTGGGGGCTACACCTTC	CASSLGPRGGGYTF
NA	TRBV9	NA	TRBJ1-1	TGTGCCAGCAGCGTAGTCACGGGAGCTTTCTTT	CASSVVTGAFF
NA	TRBV6-5	NA	TRBJ2-5	TGTGCCAGCAGTTACTCGATTGGTCAAGAGACCCAGTACTTC	CASSYSIGQETQYF
NA	TRBV7-2	TRBD1	TRBJ1-2	TGTGCCAGCAGCTTAAACCCGACAGGGAATGGCTACACCTTC	CASSLNPTGNGYTF
NA	TRBV6-5	TRBD1	TRBJ1-5	TGTGCCAGCAGGACCGGACAGGTGAATCAGCCCCAGCATTTT	CASRTGQVNQPQHF
NA	TRBV6-2/TRBV6-3	NA	TRBJ2-2	TGTGCCAGCAGTTACTCGGGGGCGAATACCGGGGAGCTGTTTTTT	CASSYSGANTGELFF
NA	TRBV5-6	NA	TRBJ1-1	TGTGCCAGCAGCTTGTGGGGTCCTGAAGCGACCACTGAAGCTTTCTTT	CASSLWGPEATTEAFF
NA	TRBV7-9	NA	TRBJ1-2	TGTGCCAGCAGCGAAGCCGGGACAAATGGCTACACCTTC	CASSEAGTNGYTF
NA	TRBV23-1	TRBD1	TRBJ2-7	TGCGCCAGCAGTCAATCTGGGACAGGGGCGTTTTCTGAGAATAACGAGCAGTACTTC	CASSQSGTGAFSENNEQYF
NA	TRBV12-3/TRBV12-4	NA	TRBJ2-5	TGTGCCAGCAGTTTAGGCCCAACTACTGCTGACTTC	CASSLGPTTADF
NA	TRBV25-1	NA	TRBJ1-2	TGTGCCAGCAGTGGCACCCGGGGGCAGATCGGCGGCTACACCTTC	CASSGTRGQIGGYTF
NA	TRBV7-9	NA	TRBJ1-1	TGTGCCAGCAGCTTAAACACGGGCACTGAAGCTTTCTTT	CASSLNTGTEAFF
NA	TRBV10-3	TRBD2	TRBJ2-1	TGTGCCATCGCCGGGGGGGACTACAATGAGCAGTTCTTC	CAIAGGDYNEQFF
NA	TRBV3-1/TRBV3-2	NA	TRBJ2-5	TGTGCCAGCAGCCAAGGCCCTTCAGAAGAGACCCAGTACTTC	CASSQGPSEETQYF
NA	TRBV30	NA	TRBJ1-3	TGTGCCTGGGGGGGCGGAAACACCATATATTTT	CAWGGGNTIYF
NA	TRBV7-9	NA	TRBJ1-2	TGTGCCAGCAGCTTATCGGCAGGGGTCGACTACACCTTC	CASSLSAGVDYTF
few	TRBV5-1	TRBD2	TRBJ2-5	TGCGCCAGCAGCTTGGAGCCTAGCGGGAGACAAGAGACCCAGTACTTC	CASSLEPSGRQETQYF
NA	TRBV3-1/TRBV3-2	NA	TRBJ1-1	TGTGCCAGCAGGGGAGGACAGAGAGTTGAAGCTTTCTTT	CASRGGQRVEAFF
NA	TRBV7-9	NA	TRBJ1-2	TGTGCCAGCAGCTTAGGTGTCGGTCCTTTCTATGGCTACACCTTC	CASSLGVGPFYGYTF
NA	TRBV7-9	NA	TRBJ1-1	TGTGCCAGCAGCAGAACCCCAGGGGACACTGAAGCTTTCTTT	CASSRTPGDTEAFF
NA	TRBV2	NA	TRBJ1-5	TGTGCCAGCAGTATTACAGCTAGCAATCAGCCCCAGCATTTT	CASSITASNQPQHF
NA	TRBV7-2	NA	TRBJ2-4	TGTGCCAGCAGCCTAAGACCAACTAGAGGGAACATTCAGTACTTC	CASSLRPTRGNIQYF
NA	TRBV2	NA	TRBJ1-5	TGTGCCAGCAGGGGGACCCAACCCCAGCCCCAGCATTTT	CASRGTQPQPQHF
NA	TRBV4-1	NA	TRBJ1-2	TGCGCCAGCAGCCAAGTAGGGGATTGGGGGGTAGATGGCTACACCTTC	CASSQVGDWGVDGYTF
NA	TRBV30	TRBD1	TRBJ1-1	TGTGCCTATAACAGGGGGAACACTGAAGCTTTCTTT	CAYNRGNTEAFF
NA	TRBV2	NA	TRBJ2-5	TGTGCCAGCAACCATCTAGGGTTCCAAGAGACCCAGTACTTC	CASNHLGFQETQYF
NA	TRBV5-1	NA	TRBJ1-4	TGCGCCAGCAGCCGGGCGGATAATGAAAAACTGTTTTTT	CASSRADNEKLFF
NA	TRBV5-1	NA	TRBJ2-7	TGCGCCAGCAGCTTGATGCCGGGTGGGTCGGGCTACGAGCAGTACTTC	CASSLMPGGSGYEQYF
NA	TRBV6-5	TRBD1	TRBJ2-7	TGTGCCAGCAAGGACAGGGAGCCCTACGAGCAGTACTTC	CASKDREPYEQYF